Below, one TCR beta chain is given with its context. As yet, its antigen is unknown. The conserved closing phenylalanine or tryptophan is absent in this CDR3, likely reflecting a read error. Every patient was untreated before thyroid surgery. These data come from a study of metastatic and nonmetastatic thyroid tumors. Study at large: Peripheral blood and tumor or nodule samples from malignant and benign thyroid patients were compared.

Germline lookup yields CDR1 SGHAT and CDR2 FQDESV (reference sequence). The CDR3 loop spans 16 amino acids. After removal of 6 bases from V and 4 bases from J, the junction contained 10 bases not matched to a gene. Methods used by the authors: Built for papillary thyroid cancer, a distant-metastasis classifier drew on CDR3 differences across clinicopathological groups. TCRdb re-called clones from the PCR reads using MiXCR. The V and J calls here are based on TCRdb, not the publication. This sample has around 9,000 clones, with 44% found just once. The study, taken as a whole, reports: Patients with malignant thyroid tumors reportedly had significantly higher TCR beta diversity than those with benign nodules, in blood and tumor.

J is TRBJ1-3 and V is TRBV11-1; 9 bases are a match to TRBD1. Sequenced sample: tumor tissue. The origin of this receptor is a male donor with papillary thyroid cancer or a benign thyroid nodule (not recorded which). Some clones in this sample may be carry-over from other donors' samples. Written as DNA, the CDR3 is TGTGCCAGCAGTCCGACCCGGGACAGGGCAGGAAACACCATATATCTT. This codes for CASSPTRDRAGNTIYL.